The 9 T cell receptor beta chains below all came from one sample that was sequenced in a study of blood T cell repertoires in COVID-19. TCRdb's table, derived via immunoSEQ multiplex PCR, lists solely in-frame clones and lacks some. Among 110,000 or so clones, roughly 88% were seen once, and the ten largest hold roughly 8.9%. Specimen: peripheral blood. Every receptor here comes from a woman in her 70s who had recovered from COVID-19.

The chain recombines TRBV5-8 with TRBJ2-3; maybe TRBD2 (6 bases). The CDR3 length is 17 residues. The V gene's germline CDR1 is SGHTS and CDR2 YDEGEE. V was pared by 4 bases and J by 0 bases, with 18 bases between. In DNA, the CDR3 is TGTGCCAGCAGCCGAGGGGTAGCGGAAACTAGCACAGATACGCAGTATTTT. Its protein product is CASSRGVAETSTDTQYF.

The chain couples TRBV30 to TRBJ1-1; D unclear. Trimming pared 1 base from V and 0 bases from J, leaving 6 bases between. The CDR3 loop spans 13 amino acids. The germline V gene has CDR1 GTSNPN and CDR2 SVGIG (reference sequence). Written as DNA, the CDR3 is TGTGCCTGGAGTGAATACATGAACACTGAAGCTTTCTTT. Its protein product is CAWSEYMNTEAFF.

This clone has only one observation. V and J are TRBV7-9 and TRBJ1-1; 9 bases are shared with TRBD1. This CDR3 comprises 14 residues. With V trimmed by 3 bases and J by 1 base, 0 bases remained unmatched. Germline values: CDR1 SEHNR, CDR2 FQNEAQ (reference sequence). As DNA, the CDR3 is TGTGCCAGCAGCTTGGGACAGGGGAACACTGAAGCTTTCTTT. It specifies CASSLGQGNTEAFF.

The genes are TRBV28 and TRBJ1-2, with D perhaps matching TRBD1 (6 bases). Trimming cost V 4 bases and J 4 bases, with 22 bases left between them. The germline gives CDR1 MDHEN, CDR2 SYDVKM. The CDR3 consists of 17 residues. The CDR3 coding sequence is TGTGCCAGCAGTTCTCCAGGACAGTCCCGGCCCCCCTATGGCTACACCTTC. Translation: CASSSPGQSRPPYGYTF.

The chain joins TRBV10-3 to TRBJ1-1; the D gene is possibly TRBD1 (6 bases). The V gene's germline CDR1 is ENHRY and CDR2 SYGVKD. The CDR3 sequence is 15 residues long. V lost 0 bases and J lost 4, with 12 bases in between. The CDR3, as DNA: TGTGCCATCAGTGAGTCGCGGGGAGGGGGCACTGAAGCTTTCTTT. Its translation is CAISESRGGGTEAFF.

V is TRBV12-3 or TRBV12-4 and J is TRBJ1-5; D is possibly TRBD1 (6 bases). V was clipped by 3 bases and J by 9 bases, with 12 bases between them. The length of the CDR3 is 13 residues. CDR3 amino acids: CASSLGGPGPQHF. CDR3 nucleotides: TGTGCCAGCAGTTTGGGGGGGCCGGGGCCCCAGCATTTT.

This chain uses TRBV7-8 with TRBJ1-1; D ambiguous. This CDR3 has 15 residues. Trimming removed 4 bases at V and 0 bases at J, with 12 bases between. Per the germline V gene, CDR1 is SGHVS and CDR2 is FQNEAQ. CDR3 sequence reads: CASSSEPYMNTEAFF. In nucleotides, the CDR3 is TGTGCCAGCAGCTCAGAACCGTACATGAACACTGAAGCTTTCTTT.

This clone was detected once. The chain employs TRBV5-4 and TRBJ2-2; TRBD2 aligns across 15 bases. CDR1 is SGHNT, CDR2 YYREEE, per germline (reference sequence). The CDR3 length is 18 residues. Losses at the gene ends were 2 bases for V and 0 bases for J; bases not matched to a gene: 2. CDR3 coding DNA: TGTGCCAGCAGCTTCGGACTAGCGGGAGGGGCGAACACCGGGGAGCTGTTTTTT. Protein sequence: CASSFGLAGGANTGELFF.

The rearrangement joins TRBV27 to TRBJ2-1, with TRBD2 matching 8 bases. The CDR3 contains 15 residues. Germline lookup yields CDR1 MNHEY and CDR2 SMNVEV (reference sequence). The ends lost 6 bases at V and 7 bases at J; junction bases unmatched: 11. The CDR3 is CASRRQAGVENEQFF. The CDR3 nucleotides are TGTGCCAGCAGACGACAAGCGGGAGTGGAAAATGAGCAGTTCTTC.